Presented here are 6 T cell receptor beta chains from one specimen sequenced in a study of CD8 T cells in ankylosing spondylitis. Findings of the study overall: A TCR beta motif of eight or nine highly homologous variants seemed to mark ankylosing spondylitis blood.

Each CDR3 protein gets one entry after TCRdb re-called the 5' RACE reads with MiXCR. The sample consists of fewer than 450,000 distinct CDR3 sequences, over 15% of them appearing once. Antigens of these TCRs are unknown. The specimen was blood, either unsorted or a sorted T cell fraction (not recorded which). The receptors stem from a male donor with ankylosing spondylitis.

V and J are TRBV11-3 and TRBJ1-6; weak D call: TRBD1 (6 bases). V lost 5 bases and J lost 2, with 10 bases in between. Germline CDR1 and CDR2: SGHNT and YENEEA. There are 15 residues in the CDR3. This CDR3 reads CASSPGHTYNSPLHF. DNA of the CDR3: TGTGCCAGCAGCCCGGGACACACCTATAATTCACCCCTCCACTTT.

This clonotype has more than one count but fewer than ten. The chain couples TRBV3-1 to TRBJ1-1; D is ambiguous. Trimming removed 1 base from V and 0 bases from J, with 12 bases in between. The CDR3 is 16 residues long. Germline V gives CDR1 LGHDT, CDR2 YNNKEL (reference sequence). The CDR3 DNA sequence: TGTGCCAGCAGCCAAGTGGCTGGCAGCTTGAACACTGAAGCTTTCTTT. Residues: CASSQVAGSLNTEAFF.

This clonotype was seen at least ten times. This rearrangement joins TRBV12-3 or TRBV12-4 to TRBJ2-2; possible D gene TRBD2, 6 bases. V dropped 5 bases and J dropped 6 bases, with 19 bases sitting between them. The CDR3 loop spans 16 amino acids. This CDR3 reads CASSPPGLMKSGELFF. For the CDR3, the DNA is TGTGCCAGCAGTCCACCGGGACTTATGAAGTCCGGGGAGCTGTTTTTT.

This clonotype was detected only a few times. The chain employs TRBV11-2 and TRBJ1-2; maybe TRBD1 (5 bases). Germline loops: CDR1 SGHAT, CDR2 FQNNGV. The V end was cut by 6 bases, the J end by 2 bases, with 16 bases between. The CDR3 runs to 15 residues. Written as DNA, the CDR3 is TGTGCCAGCAGTTATATCGGGACGGTAAACTATGGCTACACCTTC. This gives the protein CASSYIGTVNYGYTF.

This clonotype was found many times. The J gene is TRBJ1-2, the V gene TRBV6-1; D may be TRBD1 (5 bases). This CDR3 contains 12 residues. Germline V gene data show CDR1 as MNHNS and CDR2 as SASEGT. V lost 8 bases and J 5 bases, leaving 12 bases between the germline ends. The CDR3 DNA sequence: TGTGCCAGCCGGCAGGGTAATTATGGCTACACCTTC. It is translated as CASRQGNYGYTF.

The chain employs TRBV20-1 and TRBJ2-7, with D perhaps TRBD1 (6 bases). Germline V gene lookup returns CDR1 DFQATT and CDR2 SNEGSKA (reference sequence). CDR3 length equals 12 residues. The CDR3 reads CSFPGQSYEQYF. In nucleotides, the CDR3 is TGCAGCTTCCCCGGACAGTCCTACGAGCAGTACTTC.